This T cell receptor beta chain was documented in a study of blood T cell repertoires in COVID-19. The authors' processing: The assay estimated nucleated cells by amplifying reference gene primers. The assay was immunoSEQ multiplex PCR, and TCRdb's table has in-frame clones only and misses some. V and J calls and clone size are copied from that table; D and trimming were computed from the DNA. This sample has about 480,000 clones; 87% occur once, and the top ten carry roughly 2%. This receptor was taken from a young woman with acute COVID-19. The sample comprised PBMCs or T cells enriched from blood (not recorded which).

In nucleotides, the CDR3 is TGTGCCAGCAGCTTAGTAGGGGTGGCAGAGACCCAGTACTTC. This codes for CASSLVGVAETQYF. V usage is TRBV7-2 and J usage is TRBJ2-5; TRBD1 is a possible D gene (5 bases). Germline V gene lookup returns CDR1 SGHTA and CDR2 FQGNSA. The CDR3 is 14 residues long. Trimming left V 1 base short and J 4 bases short, with 10 bases between.